This entry concerns a single T cell receptor (beta chain). Its recognized antigen is unknown. It has no much larger one-base neighbor in the sample; base qualities were not kept. The source of the sample is a study of human T cells and chemical hapten exposure (dated by TCRdb to about 2021). Broadly, across the study: For sensitization, 2% DPC in acetone was applied to a roughly 2 cm by roughly 2 cm area of upper inner arm skin. Patients additionally received weekly therapeutic DPC doses to the scalp throughout the approximately 22-week study period. Nearly 30 alopecia patients provided blood for TCR sequencing at one to four time points (pre-sensitization, 2, 6 and 24 weeks). Alopecia areata with under or over 50% scalp involvement, alopecia totalis and alopecia universalis were represented in the patient cohort, which was mostly female. Patch testing on the upper back used Finn chambers containing 0.01% DPC, with scoring done after 6 days according to International Contact Dermatitis Research Group standards. Patient blood was sampled pre-sensitization (week 0) and at 2, 6 and about 24 weeks after DPC sensitization. In alopecia patients, the study followed how the peripheral blood TCR repertoire changed in vivo over primary and secondary sensitization to diphenylcyclopropenone (DPC), a hapten. The libraries were sequenced as a pool, and the TCR yield per sample differed mostly because of small variations in library volumes within the pool.

Library construction relied on RACE. The sequencer listed for this sample is NextSeq 500. During library preparation, unique molecular identifiers were attached to individual cDNA molecules so that TCRs could be counted in a quantitative, reproducible way. Both TCR alpha and TCR beta chains were sequenced from each blood RNA sample. The paper's data handling went like this. A median of about 89,000 TCRs per sample was observed, with a range of about 20,000 to 750,000. The Decombinator software suite was used to annotate the V, J and CDR3 of the TCR reads. For PS versus PT1 abundance plots, all samples were subsampled to the same number of TCRs (28,000). TCRs were defined as expanded if absent before sensitization and observed at least eight times at the 2-week time point. TCRdb reran the public reads through fastp at Q25 and MiXCR, keeping productive beta chains. A single entry per CDR3 protein holds the most common genes and DNA from its merged rows. The V and J calls come from TCRdb's annotation, not from the publication. This sample gives 130,000 or so distinct CDR3 sequences in total; about 11% of them show up just once. In total, the top ten clones hold over 2% of the sample.

The full study reports these points: Compared with pre-sensitization or healthy control sets, expanded TCRs formed significantly more large CDR3 similarity clusters, which is consistent with antigen-driven responses. After repeated subsampling, changes were observed in the strength of the expansion versus patch-test correlation and in the threshold at which the correlation became significant. DPC sensitization did not change the number of TCRs with a frequency above 1 in 1000, and there was no evidence of changes in global repertoire structure. Patch test score correlated positively with the number of PT1 expanded TCRs, reaching significance at thresholds 8, 16 and 32 but not at 4. All patients had alopecia, a presumed autoimmune disease, so their immune response might differ from that of healthy individuals.

According to the study, the label for this sample's time point signals: patch test 3, about 24 weeks after DPC sensitization. In the paper's terms, the treatment or condition label means: therapeutic diphenylcyclopropenone sensitization with weekly scalp DPC. At each patch-test visit, blood was drawn before the patch test was applied. To be eligible, patients had to be aged 18 to 70, diagnosed with alopecia and judged suitable for DPC therapy, while pregnant patients were excluded. Total RNA was extracted from unfractionated whole blood collected in Tempus Blood RNA tubes. Reading from cysteine to phenylalanine, the CDR3 counts 13 amino acids. Just CDR3 DNA is preserved here, 39 bases in frame from base 1. CDR1 and CDR2 were assigned from the germline V gene as WSHSY and SAAADI. V is clipped by 3 bases and J by 6 bases, and the sequence between their germline boundaries is 10 bases long.

The chain employs TRBV10-2 and TRBJ2-3; the D gene is possibly TRBD1 or TRBD2, with 5 bases matching each. The TCR comes from a woman in her 50s with alopecia areata. Some clones in this sample may be carry-over from other donors' samples. This specimen was whole blood, taken in connection with sensitization to the hapten diphenylcyclopropenone (DPC). CDR3 protein: CASSDEWGDTQYF. The base sequence is TGCGCCAGCAGTGATGAGTGGGGGGATACGCAGTATTTT.